This paragraph covers one T cell receptor (beta chain) sequence. The table came from immunoSEQ multiplex PCR; TCRdb's copy has only in-frame clones and leaves some out. The table has approximately 230,000 clones, about 86% seen once; the top ten hold 4.5% to 7%. This record comes from a study of blood T cell repertoires in COVID-19. Germline V lookup: CDR1 SGHKS, CDR2 YYEKEE (reference sequence). V was clipped by 3 bases and J by 1 base; unmatched bases: 7. The CDR3 has 16 residues. Sequencing was carried out using peripheral blood. The sequence was obtained from a man older than 75 with acute or convalescent COVID-19. This chain connects TRBV5-5 to TRBJ1-3; 7 bases are shared with TRBD1. The chain's CDR3 is CASSSPGQISGNTIYF. The CDR3 bases are TGTGCCAGCAGCTCGCCGGGACAGATATCTGGAAACACCATATATTTT. The complete variable domain, with remaining parts taken from reference TRBV5-5 and TRBJ1-3, reads DAGVTQSPTHLIKTRGQQVTLRCSPISGHKSVSWYQQVLGQGPQFIFQYYEKEERGRGNFPDRFSARQFPNYSSELNVNALLLGDSALYLCASSSPGQISGNTIYFGEGSWLTVV.